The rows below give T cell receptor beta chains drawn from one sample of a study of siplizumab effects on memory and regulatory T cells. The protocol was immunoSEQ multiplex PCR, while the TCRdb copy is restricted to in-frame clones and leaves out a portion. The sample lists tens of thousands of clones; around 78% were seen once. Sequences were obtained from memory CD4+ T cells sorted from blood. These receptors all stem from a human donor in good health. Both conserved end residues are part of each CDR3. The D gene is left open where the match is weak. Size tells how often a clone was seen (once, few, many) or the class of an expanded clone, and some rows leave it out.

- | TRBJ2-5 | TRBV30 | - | CAWSTPLGAQYF | TGTGCCTGGAGTACCCCACTGGGGGCCCAGTACTTC
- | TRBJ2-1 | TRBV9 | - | CASSVASQFHNEQFF | TGTGCCAGCAGCGTAGCTTCACAGTTTCACAATGAGCAGTTCTTC
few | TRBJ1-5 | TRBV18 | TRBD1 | CASSQDRRGQPQHF | TGTGCCAGCTCACAGGACAGGAGGGGTCAGCCCCAGCATTTT
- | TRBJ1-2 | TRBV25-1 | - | CASSDLEYYGYTF | TGTGCCAGCAGTGATTTGGAGTACTATGGCTACACCTTC
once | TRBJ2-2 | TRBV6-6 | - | CASGFVGELFF | TGTGCCAGCGGTTTTGTCGGGGAGCTGTTTTTT
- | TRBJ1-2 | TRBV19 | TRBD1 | CASSSGGAGYGYTF | TGTGCCAGTAGTTCAGGGGGCGCGGGCTATGGCTACACCTTC
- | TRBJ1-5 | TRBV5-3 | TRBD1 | CARSFPQGAAVGNQPQHF | TGTGCCAGAAGCTTCCCACAGGGGGCGGCGGTCGGCAATCAGCCCCAGCATTTT
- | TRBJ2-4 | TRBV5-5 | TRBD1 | CASSVTSGQGMEYF | TGTGCCAGCAGCGTTACGTCGGGACAGGGAATGGAGTACTTC
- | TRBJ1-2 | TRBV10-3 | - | CAISEPTENYGYTF | TGTGCCATCAGTGAGCCGACCGAGAACTATGGCTACACCTTC
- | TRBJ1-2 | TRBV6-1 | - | CASSESGTYGYTF | TGTGCCAGCAGTGAGAGCGGCACCTATGGCTACACCTTC
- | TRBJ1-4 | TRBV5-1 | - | CASSLAQTDNEKLFF | TGCGCCAGCAGCTTGGCACAGACTGATAATGAAAAACTGTTTTTT
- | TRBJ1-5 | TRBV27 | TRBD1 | CASSPVKPGQGKYQPQHF | TGTGCCAGCAGTCCAGTTAAACCGGGACAGGGGAAGTATCAGCCCCAGCATTTT
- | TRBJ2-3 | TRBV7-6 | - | CASGRGGQTDTQYF | TGTGCCAGCGGCAGGGGGGGGCAGACAGATACGCAGTATTTT
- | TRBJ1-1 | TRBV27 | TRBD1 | CASSLSTGVGTEAFF | TGTGCCAGCAGTTTATCGACAGGGGTAGGTACTGAAGCTTTCTTT
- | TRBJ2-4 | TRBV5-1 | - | CASSPAGTRENIQYF | TGCGCCAGCAGCCCAGCCGGGACAAGGGAAAACATTCAGTACTTC
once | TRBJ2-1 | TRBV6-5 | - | CASSYSYGNNEQFF | TGTGCCAGCAGTTACTCCTACGGTAACAATGAGCAGTTCTTC
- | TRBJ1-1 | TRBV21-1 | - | CASSTPGPNKAFF | TGTGCCAGCAGCACCCCGGGACCGAATAAAGCTTTCTTT
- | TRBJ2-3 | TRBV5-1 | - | CASSLGTVTDTQYF | TGCGCCAGCAGCTTGGGGACAGTCACAGATACGCAGTATTTT
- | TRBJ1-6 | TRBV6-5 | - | CASSPDRRNSPLHF | TGTGCCAGCAGCCCCGACAGGAGGAATTCACCCCTCCACTTT
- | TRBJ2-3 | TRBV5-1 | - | CASSLPTDTQYF | TGCGCCAGCAGCTTGCCCACAGATACGCAGTATTTT
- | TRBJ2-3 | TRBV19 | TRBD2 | CASSLSTSGRPDTQYF | TGTGCCAGTAGTTTGTCGACTAGCGGGAGACCAGATACGCAGTATTTT